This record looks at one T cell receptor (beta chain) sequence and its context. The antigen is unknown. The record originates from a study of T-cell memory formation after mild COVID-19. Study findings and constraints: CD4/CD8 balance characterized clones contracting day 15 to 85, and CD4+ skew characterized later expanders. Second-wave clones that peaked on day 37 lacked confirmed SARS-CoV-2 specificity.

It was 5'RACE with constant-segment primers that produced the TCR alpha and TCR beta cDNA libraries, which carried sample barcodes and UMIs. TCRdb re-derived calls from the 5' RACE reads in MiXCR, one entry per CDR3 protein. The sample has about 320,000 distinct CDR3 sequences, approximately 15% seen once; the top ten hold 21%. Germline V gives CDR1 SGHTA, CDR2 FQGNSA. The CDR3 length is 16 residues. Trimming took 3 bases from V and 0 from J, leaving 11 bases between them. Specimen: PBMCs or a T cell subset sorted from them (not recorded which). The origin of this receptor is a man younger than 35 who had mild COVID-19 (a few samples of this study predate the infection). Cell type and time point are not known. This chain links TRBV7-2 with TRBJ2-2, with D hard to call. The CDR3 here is CASSFLGRPNTGELFF. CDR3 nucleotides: TGTGCCAGCAGCTTCCTGGGTAGGCCGAACACCGGGGAGCTGTTTTTT.